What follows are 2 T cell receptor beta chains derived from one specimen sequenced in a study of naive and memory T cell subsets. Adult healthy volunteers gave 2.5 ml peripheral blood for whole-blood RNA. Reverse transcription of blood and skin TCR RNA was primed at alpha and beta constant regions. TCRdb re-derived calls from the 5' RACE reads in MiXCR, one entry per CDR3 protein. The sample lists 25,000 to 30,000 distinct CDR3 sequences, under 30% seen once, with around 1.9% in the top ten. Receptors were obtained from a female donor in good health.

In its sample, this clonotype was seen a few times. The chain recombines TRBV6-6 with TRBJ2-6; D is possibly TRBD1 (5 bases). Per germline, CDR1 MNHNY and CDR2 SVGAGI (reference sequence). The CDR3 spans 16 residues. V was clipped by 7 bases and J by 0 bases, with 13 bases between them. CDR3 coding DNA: TGTGCCAGCAAAACGGGCGACAGCTCTGGGGCCAACGTCCTGACTTTC. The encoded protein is CASKTGDSSGANVLTF.

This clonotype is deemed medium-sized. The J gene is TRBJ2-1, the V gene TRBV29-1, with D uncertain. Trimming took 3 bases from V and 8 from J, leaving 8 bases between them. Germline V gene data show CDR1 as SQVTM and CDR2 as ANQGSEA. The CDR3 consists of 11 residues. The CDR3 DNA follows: TGCAGCGTTGACTCGGTCGATGAGCAGTTCTTC. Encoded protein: CSVDSVDEQFF.